This T cell receptor beta chain stems from a study of OX40 agonist ivuxolimab in advanced cancers. Clones were sequenced by immunoSEQ multiplex PCR, and TCRdb holds only the in-frame ones, with some missing. The sample yields tens of thousands of clones, 85% to 90% seen once. Germline V CDR1 and CDR2: SNHLY, FYNNEI. There are 12 residues in the CDR3. V trimming: 2 bases; J trimming: 9 bases; junction bases outside the gene matches: 2. The starting material was CD4+ or CD8+ T cells sorted from blood, obtained in a trial of the OX40 agonist ivuxolimab. The chain couples TRBV2 to TRBJ2-3, with 7 bases that match TRBD2. The source of this sequence is an adult with an advanced solid tumor such as melanoma, head and neck, liver or kidney cancer. The CDR3 coding sequence is TGTGCCAGCAGTGAACGGGGGGACACGCAGTATTTT. It codes for CASSERGDTQYF.